This T cell receptor beta chain was found in a study of shared T cell receptors in the human thymus. In this sample, this clone turned up once. The CDR3 totals 18 residues. CDR1 and CDR2 from the germline V gene are SGHVS and FQNEAQ. The ends were cut back, 5 bases at V and 1 base at J, with 22 bases in the middle. TCRdb's copy holds only in-frame clones and misses some; the assay was immunoSEQ multiplex PCR. This table holds 720,000 or so clones, 80% to 90% found once. This sample also belongs to another study, concerning human thymus T cells. That work states: Obtained as resections during corrective heart surgery, the thymus tissue was then studied.

The receptor's source is a girl under three years old with a congenital heart defect. Source material: thymocytes. The rearrangement links TRBV7-8 to TRBJ2-3, with a possible D match to TRBD1 (5 bases). DNA of the CDR3: TGTGCCAGCAGCCTTTCACACCCAGGGATGGCTGGCACAGATACGCAGTATTTT. Amino acids: CASSLSHPGMAGTDTQYF.